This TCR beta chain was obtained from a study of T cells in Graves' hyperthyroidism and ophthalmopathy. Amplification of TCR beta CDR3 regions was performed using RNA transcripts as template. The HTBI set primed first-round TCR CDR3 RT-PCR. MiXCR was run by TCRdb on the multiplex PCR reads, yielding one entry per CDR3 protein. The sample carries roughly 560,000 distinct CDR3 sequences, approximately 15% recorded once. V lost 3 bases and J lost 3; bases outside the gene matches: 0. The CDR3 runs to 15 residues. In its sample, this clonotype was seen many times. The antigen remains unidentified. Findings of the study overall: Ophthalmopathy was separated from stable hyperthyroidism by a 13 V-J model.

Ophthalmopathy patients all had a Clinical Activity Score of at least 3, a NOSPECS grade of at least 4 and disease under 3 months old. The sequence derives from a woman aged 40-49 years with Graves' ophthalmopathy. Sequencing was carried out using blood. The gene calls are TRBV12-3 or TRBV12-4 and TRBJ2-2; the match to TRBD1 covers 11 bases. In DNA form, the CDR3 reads TGTGCCAGCAGTTTGGGACAGGGGGACACCGGGGAGCTGTTTTTT. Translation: CASSLGQGDTGELFF.